The TCR beta chain under discussion was sequenced for a study of T-cell memory formation after mild COVID-19. Study-level information: TCR clusters mostly belonged to single donors.

This clonotype showed up just a few times. The antigen remains unidentified. Findings and limits, study-wide: The SARS-CoV-2 specificity of second-wave clones reaching peak at day 37 remained unverified. Some SARS-CoV-2-responding clones were already detected in memory before infection.

TCRdb used MiXCR to reprocess the 5' RACE reads, holding one entry per CDR3 protein. Of roughly 50,000 distinct CDR3 sequences in the sample, 12% were seen once. Germline V gene sequence: CDR1 MGHRA, CDR2 YSYEKL. This CDR3 spans 13 amino acids. The V end was cut by 6 bases, the J end by 6 bases, with 14 bases between. The sequence came from a man between 18 and 29 years old who had mild COVID-19 (a few samples of this study predate the infection). Cell type and time point are not known. This rearrangement joins TRBV4-1 to TRBJ2-5; D is unclear. Sequencing used PBMCs or a T cell subset sorted from them (not recorded which). The CDR3 nucleotides are TGCGCCAGCAGTCCCTTGGACCCGAAGACCCAGTACTTC. It translates to CASSPLDPKTQYF.